A single sample gave rise to the 19 T cell receptor beta chains below, sequenced in a study of blood T cell repertoires in COVID-19. Using immunoSEQ multiplex PCR, the repertoire was profiled, and TCRdb retains in-frame clones only, with some absent. The data show 320,000 or so clones, around 86% seen once. Sequences were obtained from PBMCs or T cells enriched from blood (not recorded which). The receptors were gathered from a man aged 55 to 70 who had recovered from COVID-19.

This clone came up once. This sequence joins TRBV9 and TRBJ2-7, with a weak D call TRBD1 (5 bases). The germline V gene encodes CDR1 SGDLS and CDR2 YYNGEE. Trimming stripped 4 bases from V and 3 bases from J, with 14 bases between. CDR3 length: 14 residues. In DNA, the CDR3 is TGTGCCAGCAGCCCCCGGACAATCGTCTACGAGCAGTACTTC. The encoded protein is CASSPRTIVYEQYF.

The chain uses TRBV5-1 and TRBJ1-4; D is possibly TRBD1 (5 bases). CDR1 is SGHRS, CDR2 YFSETQ, per germline. This CDR3 contains 16 residues. Between the trimmed V and J ends, which lost 0 bases and 2 bases, there was a span of 11 bases. CDR3 sequence: CASSLALGATNEKLFF. The DNA for the CDR3 is TGCGCCAGCAGCTTGGCCTTAGGGGCTACTAATGAAAAACTGTTTTTT. The entire variable domain, with the rest obtained from reference TRBV5-1 and TRBJ1-4, is as follows: KAGVTQTPRYLIKTRGQQVTLSCSPISGHRSVSWYQQTPGQGLQFLFEYFSETQRNKGNFPGRFSGRQFSNSRSEMNVSTLELGDSALYLCASSLALGATNEKLFFGSGTQLSVL.

This clone was seen more than once but under ten times. In nucleotides, the CDR3 is TGTGCCTGGAGTGCCGGGGGGGCGACCTACGAGCAGTACTTC. Translating it yields CAWSAGGATYEQYF. The chain recombines TRBV30 with TRBJ2-7; 8 bases match TRBD2. This CDR3 is built from 14 residues. Germline values: CDR1 GTSNPN, CDR2 SVGIG (reference sequence). The V segment lost 1 base and the J segment 2 bases; nucleotides outside the gene matches: 4.

With respect to this clone: This CDR3 is also generated by other DNA sequences in the sample. This chain connects TRBV9 to TRBJ2-3, with D perhaps TRBD2 (5 bases). From germline, CDR1 is SGDLS and CDR2 YYNGEE. This CDR3 contains 14 residues. V lost 1 base to trimming and J lost 0 bases, with 6 bases between them. As DNA, the CDR3 is TGTGCCAGCAGCGTACTAGCCAGCACAGATACGCAGTATTTT. It translates to CASSVLASTDTQYF.

This chain links TRBV4-1 with TRBJ1-6, with 10 bases lining up with TRBD1. CDR3 size: 16 residues. Per germline, CDR1 MGHRA and CDR2 YSYEKL. V was pared by 4 bases and J by 6 bases, with 6 bases of the junction left unmatched. The CDR3 nucleotides are TGCGCCAGCAGCCTGACAGGGGGCCTGGGTAATTCACCCCTCCACTTT. Translating it yields CASSLTGGLGNSPLHF.

The chain is built from TRBV6-1 and TRBJ1-4; D not resolved. V lost 1 base to trimming and J lost 2 bases, with 8 bases between them. Germline V gene sequence: CDR1 MNHNS, CDR2 SASEGT. The CDR3 has 15 residues. CDR3: CASSEGARTNEKLFF. The DNA of the CDR3 is TGTGCCAGCAGTGAAGGCGCCAGGACTAATGAAAAACTGTTTTTT.

Notes on this clone: The junction departs from germline at one end; a sequencing error may be responsible. The gene calls are TRBV7-7 and TRBJ2-3; 10 bases are a match to TRBD2. Germline values: CDR1 SSHAT, CDR2 FNYEAQ (reference sequence). The length of the CDR3 is 16 residues. CDR3 sequence: CASSSPGTSGTDTQYF. In DNA form, the CDR3 reads TGTGCTAGCAGTTCTCCCGGGACTAGCGGCACAGATACGCAGTATTTT. The complete variable domain, with remaining parts taken from reference TRBV7-7 and TRBJ2-3, reads GAGVSQSPRYKVTKRGQDVTLRCDPISSHATLYWYQQALGQGPEFLTYFNYEAQPDKSGLPSDRFSAERPEGSISTLTIQRTEQRDSAMYRCASSSPGTSGTDTQYFGPGTRLTVL.

The V and J genes are TRBV4-2 and TRBJ2-4, with TRBD2 matching over 7 bases. Per germline, CDR1 LGHNA and CDR2 YNFKEQ. The CDR3 sequence is 16 residues long. J gave up 3 bases and V 4 bases, and 9 bases lay outside the gene matches. The CDR3 spells CASSLGQGGGKNIQYF. CDR3 nucleotide sequence: TGTGCCAGCAGCCTGGGGCAGGGCGGGGGCAAAAACATTCAGTACTTC.

In the case of this clone: This specimen includes other DNA sequences encoding the same CDR3. The chain employs TRBV5-5 and TRBJ2-5; tentative D call: TRBD1 (6 bases). Germline CDR1 SGHKS, CDR2 YYEKEE (reference sequence). The V and J ends lost 1 base and 5 bases respectively, with 9 bases between them. The CDR3 runs to 13 residues. The CDR3 DNA is TGTGCCAGCAGCTTGACAGGGCGCGAGACCCAGTACTTC. The encoded protein is CASSLTGRETQYF.

This CDR3 reads CASSPRLAGSLETQYF. CDR3 sequence (DNA): TGTGCCAGCAGCCCCCGGTTAGCGGGATCGCTGGAGACCCAGTACTTC. The V call is TRBV7-2, the J call TRBJ2-5, with 8 bases fitting TRBD2. The CDR3 runs 16 residues. Germline V gene sequence: CDR1 SGHTA, CDR2 FQGNSA. V was clipped by 5 bases and J by 5 bases; unmatched bases: 13.

This chain joins TRBV1 and TRBJ2-2; TRBD1 is the table's D call, not checked against the DNA. TRBV1 is reported as a pseudogene. The CDR3 is 15 residues long. The CDR3 DNA reads as TGCACCAGCAGCCCCAAGAACCAGTTTTCCGGGGAGCTGTTTTTT. It encodes CTSSPKNQFSGELFF.

The chain recombines TRBV4-1 with TRBJ2-1, with D tentatively TRBD1 (6 bases). The CDR3 has 17 residues. V shed 2 bases and J shed 7 bases, with 21 bases lying between them. Germline V CDR1 and CDR2: MGHRA, YSYEKL. The CDR3 is CASSQPWQGYRRNEQFF. In DNA form, the CDR3 reads TGCGCCAGCAGCCAACCTTGGCAGGGGTATAGAAGAAATGAGCAGTTCTTC.

This chain links TRBV5-1 with TRBJ1-1; TRBD1 might be the D (5 bases). Trimming stripped 3 bases from V and 6 bases from J, with 21 bases between. The germline V gene has CDR1 SGHRS and CDR2 YFSETQ. This CDR3 is 16 amino acids long. CDR3 nucleotide sequence: TGCGCCAGCAGCTGGGCAGCGGGACCACGAACGTCTGAAGCTTTCTTT. Translation: CASSWAAGPRTSEAFF.

The gene calls are TRBV24-1 and TRBJ2-7; TRBD2 agrees at 7 bases. The germline V gene encodes CDR1 KGHDR and CDR2 SFDVKD. This CDR3 contains 15 residues. The V segment lost 3 bases and the J segment 2 bases; nucleotides outside the gene matches: 6. DNA for the CDR3: TGTGCCACCAGTGATGGGGGGGACTTTGCCTACGAGCAGTACTTC. Amino acids: CATSDGGDFAYEQYF.

The J gene is TRBJ2-4, the V gene TRBV18, with 7 bases matching TRBD1. Germline V gene data show CDR1 as KGHSH and CDR2 as LQKENI. V shed 2 bases, J shed 7 bases, and the junction held 8 bases outside the gene matches. CDR3 length equals 15 residues. The chain's CDR3 is CASSPTTGLGNIQYF. CDR3 in DNA: TGTGCCAGCTCACCAACGACAGGGTTGGGGAACATTCAGTACTTC.

The rearrangement joins TRBV28 to TRBJ1-1; D might be TRBD1 (5 bases). Germline-derived CDR1 and CDR2 are MDHEN and SYDVKM. Trimming stripped 8 bases from V and 0 bases from J, with 16 bases between. This CDR3 comprises 15 residues. CDR3 bases: TGTGCCAGCTTTGGGGCGATATCCATGAACACTGAAGCTTTCTTT. It specifies CASFGAISMNTEAFF.

The chain carries TRBV2 and TRBJ1-4, with 9 bases aligning to TRBD1. The CDR3 spans 15 residues. Looked up from germline, CDR1 is SNHLY and CDR2 is FYNNEI. V was pared by 4 bases and J by 4 bases, with 4 bases of the junction left unmatched. The CDR3 DNA reads TGTGCCAGCAGTGGAGGACAGGGGTATAATGAAAAACTGTTTTTT. Protein product: CASSGGQGYNEKLFF.

This sequence joins TRBV6-2 or TRBV6-3 and TRBJ2-1; unclear D gene. The CDR3 loop spans 12 amino acids. Germline lookup yields CDR1 MNHEY and CDR2 SVGEGT. The V end lost 3 bases, the J end lost 3 bases, and 3 bases lay between the germline ends. CDR3: CASSYYYNEQFF. DNA for the CDR3: TGTGCCAGCAGTTATTACTACAATGAGCAGTTCTTC.

J is TRBJ1-2 and V is TRBV11-1; D gene unclear. The CDR3 extends over 15 amino acids. Per the germline V gene, CDR1 is SGHAT and CDR2 is FQDESV (reference sequence). V lost 2 bases and J 1 base, leaving 11 bases between the germline ends. The CDR3 nucleotides read TGTGCCAGCAGCTTAAGTCAGTCGGGTAACTATGGCTACACCTTC. It translates to CASSLSQSGNYGYTF.